This TCR beta chain comes out of a study of blood T cell repertoires in COVID-19. Study as a whole: Samples of COVID-19 (acute and convalescent) were obtained from the United States, Italy and Spain.

From germline, CDR1 is MDHEN and CDR2 SYDVKM. V gave up 3 bases and J gave up 1 base, with 16 bases separating them. The CDR3 has 17 residues. Generated by immunoSEQ multiplex PCR, the TCRdb table keeps only in-frame clones and is missing some. This repertoire shows approximately 84,000 clones, 75% to 90% found once; its top ten account for roughly 1.5%. The J gene is TRBJ2-1, the V gene TRBV28, with D possibly being TRBD2 (5 bases). This TCR came from a human donor with active COVID-19. The donor label of this sample is uncertain. The source material was peripheral blood. In DNA, the CDR3 is TGTGCCAGCAGTTTCGTAGAGCGGCTTACTTCCTACAATGAGCAGTTCTTC. It is translated as CASSFVERLTSYNEQFF.